This TCR beta chain was recovered during a study of blood T cell repertoires in COVID-19. The repertoire was sequenced with immunoSEQ multiplex PCR; TCRdb's copy has only in-frame clones and lacks some. The sample contains about 220,000 clones, over 75% of which appear only once. Clinical histories supplied by participants themselves formed the basis of cohort assignment. This clone was detected a few times. The CDR3 totals 15 residues. Germline loops: CDR1 MNHNS, CDR2 SASEGT. The J segment lost 5 bases and the V segment lost 1 base, leaving 4 bases of the junction unmatched. V usage is TRBV6-1 and J usage is TRBJ2-2, with TRBD2 identical over 7 bases. Material for sequencing was PBMCs or T cells enriched from blood (not recorded which). This TCR derives from a woman in her sixties who had recovered from COVID-19. CDR3 sequence (DNA): TGTGCCAGCAGTGAAGTCCAGGGAGGGACCGGGGAGCTGTTTTTT. Its protein product is CASSEVQGGTGELFF.